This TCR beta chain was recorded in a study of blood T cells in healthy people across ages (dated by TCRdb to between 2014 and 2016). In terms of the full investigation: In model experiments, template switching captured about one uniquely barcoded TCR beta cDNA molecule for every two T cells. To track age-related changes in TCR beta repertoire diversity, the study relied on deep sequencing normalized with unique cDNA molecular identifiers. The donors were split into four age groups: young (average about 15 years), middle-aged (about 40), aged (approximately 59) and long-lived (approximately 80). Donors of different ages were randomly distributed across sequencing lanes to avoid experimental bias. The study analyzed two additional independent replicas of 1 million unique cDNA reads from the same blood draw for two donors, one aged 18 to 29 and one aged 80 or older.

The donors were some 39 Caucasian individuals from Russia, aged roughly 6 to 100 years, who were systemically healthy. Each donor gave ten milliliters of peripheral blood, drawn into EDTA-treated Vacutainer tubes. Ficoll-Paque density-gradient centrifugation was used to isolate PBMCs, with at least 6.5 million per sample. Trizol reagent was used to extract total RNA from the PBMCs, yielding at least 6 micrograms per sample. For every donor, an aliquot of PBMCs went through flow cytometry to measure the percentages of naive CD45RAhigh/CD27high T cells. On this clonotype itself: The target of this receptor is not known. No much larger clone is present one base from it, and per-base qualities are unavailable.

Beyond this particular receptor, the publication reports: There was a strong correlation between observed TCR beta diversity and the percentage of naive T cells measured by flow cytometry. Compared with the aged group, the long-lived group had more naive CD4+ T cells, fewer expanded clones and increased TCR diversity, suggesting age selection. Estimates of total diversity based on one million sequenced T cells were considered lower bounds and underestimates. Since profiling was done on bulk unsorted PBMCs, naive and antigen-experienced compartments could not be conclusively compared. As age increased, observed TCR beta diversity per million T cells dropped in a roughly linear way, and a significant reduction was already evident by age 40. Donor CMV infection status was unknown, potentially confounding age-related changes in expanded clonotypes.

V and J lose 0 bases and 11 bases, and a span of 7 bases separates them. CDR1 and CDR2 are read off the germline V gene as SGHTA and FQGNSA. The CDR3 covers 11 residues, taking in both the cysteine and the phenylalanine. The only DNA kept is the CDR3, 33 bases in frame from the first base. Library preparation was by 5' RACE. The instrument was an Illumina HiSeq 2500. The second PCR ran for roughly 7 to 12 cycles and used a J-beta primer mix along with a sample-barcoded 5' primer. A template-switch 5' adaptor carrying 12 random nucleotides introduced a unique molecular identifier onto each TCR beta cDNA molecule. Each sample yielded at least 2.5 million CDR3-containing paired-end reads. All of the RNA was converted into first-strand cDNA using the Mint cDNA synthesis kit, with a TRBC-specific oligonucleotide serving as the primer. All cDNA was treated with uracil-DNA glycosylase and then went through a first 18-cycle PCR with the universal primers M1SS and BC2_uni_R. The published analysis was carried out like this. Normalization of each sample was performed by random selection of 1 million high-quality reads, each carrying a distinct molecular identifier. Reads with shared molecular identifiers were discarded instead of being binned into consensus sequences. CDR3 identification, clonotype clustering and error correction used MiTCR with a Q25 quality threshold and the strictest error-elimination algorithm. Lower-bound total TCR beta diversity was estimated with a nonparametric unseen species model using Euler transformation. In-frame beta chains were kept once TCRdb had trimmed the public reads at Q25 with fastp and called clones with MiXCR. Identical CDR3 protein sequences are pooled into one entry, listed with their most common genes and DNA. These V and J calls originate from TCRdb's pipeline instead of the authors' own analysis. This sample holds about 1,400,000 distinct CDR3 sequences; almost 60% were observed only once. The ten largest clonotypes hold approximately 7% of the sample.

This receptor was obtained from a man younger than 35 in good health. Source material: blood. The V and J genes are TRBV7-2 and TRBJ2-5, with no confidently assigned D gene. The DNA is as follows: TGTGCCAGCAGCTTAGCCAAGGATCAGTACTTC. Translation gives CASSLAKDQYF.